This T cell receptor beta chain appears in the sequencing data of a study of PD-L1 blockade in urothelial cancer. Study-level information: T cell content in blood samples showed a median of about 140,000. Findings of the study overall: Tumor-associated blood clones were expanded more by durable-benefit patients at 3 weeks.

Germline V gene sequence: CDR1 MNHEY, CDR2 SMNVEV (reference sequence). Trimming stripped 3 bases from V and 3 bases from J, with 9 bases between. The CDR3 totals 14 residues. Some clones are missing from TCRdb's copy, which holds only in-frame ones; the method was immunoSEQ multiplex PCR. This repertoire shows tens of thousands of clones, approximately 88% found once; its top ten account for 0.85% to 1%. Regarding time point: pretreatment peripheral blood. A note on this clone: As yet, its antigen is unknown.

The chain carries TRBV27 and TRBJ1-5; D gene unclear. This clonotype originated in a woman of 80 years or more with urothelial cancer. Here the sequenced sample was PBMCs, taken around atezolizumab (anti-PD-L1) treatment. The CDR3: CASSFSLSNQPQHF. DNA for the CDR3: TGTGCCAGCAGTTTTTCCCTTTCCAATCAGCCCCAGCATTTT.